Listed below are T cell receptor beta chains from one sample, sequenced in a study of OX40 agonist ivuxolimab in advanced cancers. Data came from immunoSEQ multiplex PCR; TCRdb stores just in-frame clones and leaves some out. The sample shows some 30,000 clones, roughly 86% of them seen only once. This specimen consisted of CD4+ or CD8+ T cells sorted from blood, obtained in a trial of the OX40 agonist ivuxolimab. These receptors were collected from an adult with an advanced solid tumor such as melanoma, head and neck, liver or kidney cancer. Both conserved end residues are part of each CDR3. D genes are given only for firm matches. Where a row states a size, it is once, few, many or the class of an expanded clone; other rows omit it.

CDR3aa: CASSHLAGGYEQYF
CDR3nt: TGTGCCAGCAGCCACCTAGCGGGAGGGTACGAGCAGTACTTC
v_gene: TRBV4-2
d_gene: TRBD2
j_gene: TRBJ2-7
abundance: -

CDR3aa: CASSVVPGATDTQYF
CDR3nt: TGTGCCAGCAGCGTAGTACCGGGAGCGACAGATACGCAGTATTTT
v_gene: TRBV9
d_gene: -
j_gene: TRBJ2-3
abundance: -

CDR3aa: CASSLGGQHTF
CDR3nt: TGTGCCAGCAGCTTGGGGGGACAGCACACCTTC
v_gene: TRBV5-6
d_gene: TRBD1
j_gene: TRBJ1-2
abundance: -

CDR3aa: CSAFALAGVGSDTQYF
CDR3nt: TGCAGCGCTTTCGCGCTGGCGGGAGTCGGGTCAGATACGCAGTATTTT
v_gene: TRBV29-1
d_gene: TRBD2
j_gene: TRBJ2-3
abundance: -

CDR3aa: CASSWGGNTEAFF
CDR3nt: TGTGCCAGCAGCTGGGGAGGGAACACTGAAGCTTTCTTT
v_gene: TRBV7-9
d_gene: -
j_gene: TRBJ1-1
abundance: -

CDR3aa: CAISELPTSGYTDTQYF
CDR3nt: TGTGCCATCAGTGAGCTACCGACTAGCGGCTACACAGATACGCAGTATTTT
v_gene: TRBV10-3
d_gene: TRBD2
j_gene: TRBJ2-3
abundance: once

CDR3aa: CASRGWALVGGADIQYF
CDR3nt: TGTGCCAGCAGGGGATGGGCCCTCGTTGGAGGCGCCGACATTCAGTACTTC
v_gene: TRBV2
d_gene: -
j_gene: TRBJ2-4
abundance: once

CDR3aa: CASSSVQMNTGELFF
CDR3nt: TGTGCCAGCAGCTCCGTTCAGATGAACACCGGGGAGCTGTTTTTT
v_gene: TRBV7-8
d_gene: -
j_gene: TRBJ2-2
abundance: -

CDR3aa: CASSQVGGGNTEAFF
CDR3nt: TGTGCCAGCAGCCAAGTGGGGGGCGGGAACACTGAAGCTTTCTTT
v_gene: TRBV4-2
d_gene: -
j_gene: TRBJ1-1
abundance: -

CDR3aa: CASTVADGIHNEQFF
CDR3nt: TGTGCCAGCACAGTAGCGGACGGGATTCACAATGAGCAGTTCTTC
v_gene: TRBV13
d_gene: -
j_gene: TRBJ2-1
abundance: -

CDR3aa: CASSSSLTGGNIYEQYF
CDR3nt: TGTGCCAGCAGCTCCTCTCTGACAGGAGGTAATATCTACGAGCAGTACTTC
v_gene: TRBV5-6
d_gene: -
j_gene: TRBJ2-7
abundance: -

CDR3aa: CASSLGGTGLDTDTQYF
CDR3nt: TGTGCCAGCAGCTTAGGTGGGACAGGGCTGGACACAGATACGCAGTATTTT
v_gene: TRBV7-9
d_gene: TRBD1
j_gene: TRBJ2-3
abundance: -

CDR3aa: CASWELDPYEQYF
CDR3nt: TGTGCCAGCTGGGAATTAGACCCCTACGAGCAGTACTTC
v_gene: TRBV2
d_gene: -
j_gene: TRBJ2-7
abundance: -

CDR3aa: CASSQDVAGASYEQYF
CDR3nt: TGCGCCAGCAGCCAAGATGTAGCGGGAGCCTCATACGAGCAGTACTTC
v_gene: TRBV4-1
d_gene: TRBD2
j_gene: TRBJ2-7
abundance: -

CDR3aa: CAGSASGSSYEQYF
CDR3nt: TGTGCCGGCAGTGCCAGCGGGAGTTCCTACGAGCAGTACTTC
v_gene: TRBV28
d_gene: TRBD2
j_gene: TRBJ2-7
abundance: -

CDR3aa: CASSEAAGGQPQHF
CDR3nt: TGTGCCAGCAGTGAAGCCGCAGGGGGGCAGCCCCAGCATTTT
v_gene: TRBV6-1
d_gene: TRBD1
j_gene: TRBJ1-5
abundance: -

CDR3aa: CASSVAGDPNTGELFF
CDR3nt: TGTGCCAGTAGTGTAGCGGGAGACCCGAACACCGGGGAGCTGTTTTTT
v_gene: TRBV19
d_gene: TRBD2
j_gene: TRBJ2-2
abundance: -

CDR3aa: CASSLSYRTTSGRASDTQYF
CDR3nt: TGTGCCAGCAGTTTATCTTACCGAACGACTAGCGGGAGGGCTTCAGATACGCAGTATTTT
v_gene: TRBV28
d_gene: TRBD2
j_gene: TRBJ2-3
abundance: once

CDR3aa: CASKKTGNYGYTF
CDR3nt: TGCGCCAGCAAAAAGACGGGAAACTATGGCTACACCTTC
v_gene: TRBV4-1
d_gene: -
j_gene: TRBJ1-2
abundance: -

CDR3aa: CASSEGTSPGELFF
CDR3nt: TGTGCCAGCAGTGAAGGGACTAGCCCCGGGGAGCTGTTTTTT
v_gene: TRBV6-1
d_gene: TRBD2
j_gene: TRBJ2-2
abundance: -

CDR3aa: CASSQVLAQETQYF
CDR3nt: TGCGCCAGCAGCCAAGTTCTAGCCCAAGAGACCCAGTACTTC
v_gene: TRBV4-1
d_gene: -
j_gene: TRBJ2-5
abundance: -

CDR3aa: CASSLLVVDTQYF
CDR3nt: TGTGCCAGCAGCTTACTCGTGGTAGATACGCAGTATTTT
v_gene: TRBV7-6
d_gene: -
j_gene: TRBJ2-3
abundance: -

CDR3aa: CASQFKTRETQYF
CDR3nt: TGTGCCAGCCAGTTCAAGACAAGAGAGACCCAGTACTTC
v_gene: TRBV2
d_gene: -
j_gene: TRBJ2-5
abundance: -

CDR3aa: CASSTLAGGPQETQYF
CDR3nt: TGTGCCAGCAGTACATTAGCGGGAGGCCCCCAAGAGACCCAGTACTTC
v_gene: TRBV27
d_gene: TRBD2
j_gene: TRBJ2-5
abundance: -

CDR3aa: CASSLRTASYGYTF
CDR3nt: TGTGCCAGCAGTTTGAGGACAGCGAGCTATGGCTACACCTTC
v_gene: TRBV28
d_gene: -
j_gene: TRBJ1-2
abundance: -

CDR3aa: CASTPTSGRYNEQFF
CDR3nt: TGTGCCAGTACTCCGACTAGCGGGAGGTACAATGAGCAGTTCTTC
v_gene: TRBV19
d_gene: TRBD2
j_gene: TRBJ2-1
abundance: once

CDR3aa: CASLGGYGYTF
CDR3nt: TGTGCCAGCCTGGGGGGCTATGGCTACACCTTC
v_gene: TRBV6-5
d_gene: -
j_gene: TRBJ1-2
abundance: -